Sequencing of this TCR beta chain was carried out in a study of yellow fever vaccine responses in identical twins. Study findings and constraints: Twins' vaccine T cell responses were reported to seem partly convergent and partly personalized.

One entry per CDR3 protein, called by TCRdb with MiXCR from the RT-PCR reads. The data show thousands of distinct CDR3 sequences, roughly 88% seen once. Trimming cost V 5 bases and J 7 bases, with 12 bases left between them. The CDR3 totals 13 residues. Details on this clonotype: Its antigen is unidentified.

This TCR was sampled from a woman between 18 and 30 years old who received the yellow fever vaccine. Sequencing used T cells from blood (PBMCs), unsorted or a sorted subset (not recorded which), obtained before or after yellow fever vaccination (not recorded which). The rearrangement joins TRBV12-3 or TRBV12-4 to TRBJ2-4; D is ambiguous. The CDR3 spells CASSLGGSNIQYF. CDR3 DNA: TGTGCCAGCAGTCTTGGCGGCTCGAACATTCAGTACTTC.